This TCR beta chain was profiled in a study of OX40 agonist ivuxolimab in advanced cancers. Study background: Patients' therapy was ivuxolimab, an antibody that acts as an agonist of OX40 (CD134).

General observations from the study: There was clonal expansion of CD4+ and CD8+ blood T cells by week 6 at 0.1 to 3.0 mg/kg. More expanded clones were found, on average, in CD8+ than in CD4+ T cells.

Baseline was the first blood sampling point, followed by cycle 4 day 1 and cycle 7 day 1. With regard to this clone: The antigen remains undetermined.

Profiled with immunoSEQ multiplex PCR; TCRdb holds only in-frame clones, not every one. This table has more than 60,000 clones, under 95% appearing once. V was pared by 4 bases and J by 4 bases, with 13 bases between. The CDR3 runs to 14 residues. Germline V gene sequence: CDR1 SNHLY, CDR2 FYNNEI. The chain links TRBV2 to TRBJ2-5; weak D call: TRBD2 (6 bases). This receptor was taken from an adult with an advanced solid tumor such as melanoma, head and neck, liver or kidney cancer. This specimen was CD4+ or CD8+ T cells sorted from blood, taken in a trial of the OX40 agonist ivuxolimab. CDR3 sequence reads: CASSGRGGGETQYF. The CDR3 DNA follows: TGTGCCAGCAGTGGGAGGGGAGGAGGAGAGACCCAGTACTTC.